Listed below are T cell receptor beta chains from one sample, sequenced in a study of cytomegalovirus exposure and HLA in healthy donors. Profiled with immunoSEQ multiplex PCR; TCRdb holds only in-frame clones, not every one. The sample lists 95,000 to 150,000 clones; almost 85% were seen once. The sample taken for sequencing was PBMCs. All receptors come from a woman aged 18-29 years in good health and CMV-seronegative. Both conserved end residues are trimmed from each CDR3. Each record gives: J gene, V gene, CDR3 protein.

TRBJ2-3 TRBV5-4 ASSLEVLAADTQY
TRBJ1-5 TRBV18 ASSEGGAGQPQH
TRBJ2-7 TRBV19 ASSPGPAGVYEQY
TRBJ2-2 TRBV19 ASSTDRVYTGELF
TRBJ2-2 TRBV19 ASIKIGGGPTGELF
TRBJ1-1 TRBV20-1 SARGQTEAF
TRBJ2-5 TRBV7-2 ASSSWVGEETQY
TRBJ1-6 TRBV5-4 ASSSGTVDSPLH
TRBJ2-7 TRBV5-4 ASSLDWGPSYEQY
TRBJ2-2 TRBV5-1 ASSFRELTGELF
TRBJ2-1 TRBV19 ASSHDRYNNEQF
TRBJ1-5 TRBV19 ASTIWGQGFPQPQH
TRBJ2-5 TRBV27 ASSFPLQETQY
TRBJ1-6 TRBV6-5 ASSPDRGLNSPLH
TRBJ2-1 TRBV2 ASGNSGRF
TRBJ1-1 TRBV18 ASSRQGNTEAF
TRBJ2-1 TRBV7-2 ASSPKRDFNLGEF
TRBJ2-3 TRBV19 ASSIASHTDTQY
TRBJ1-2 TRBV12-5 ASGLVQGQYGYT
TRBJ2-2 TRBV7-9 ASSLVGGTGELF
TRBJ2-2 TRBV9 ASSQGALAGELF
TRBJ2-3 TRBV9 ASSVEQGRTDTQY
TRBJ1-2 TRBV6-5 ASSASGAAEGYT
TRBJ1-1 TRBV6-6 ASRLINTEAF
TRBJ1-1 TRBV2 ATRTGVGNTEAF
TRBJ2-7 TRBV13 ASTEVRGGSYEQY
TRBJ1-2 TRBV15 ATSRGQRSGYT
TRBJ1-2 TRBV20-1 SATATGGYT
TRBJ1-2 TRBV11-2 ASSQTAYGYT
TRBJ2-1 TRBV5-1 ASSGSSYNEQF
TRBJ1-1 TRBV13 ASSPPSGTEAF
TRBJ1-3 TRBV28 ASSSPANWRAGNTIY
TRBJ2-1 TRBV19 ASSMTSGGANEQF
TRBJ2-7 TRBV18 ASSPRGFETGAAEQY
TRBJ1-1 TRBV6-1 ASRIEQGLPEAF
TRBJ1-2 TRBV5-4 ASSFLEYRAHT
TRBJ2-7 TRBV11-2 ASSSRGGLAETYEQY
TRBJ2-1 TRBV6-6 ASSPRTPEQF
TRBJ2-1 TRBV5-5 ASSPPLVSGPDNEQF
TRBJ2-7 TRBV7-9 ASSPSGWSGEQY
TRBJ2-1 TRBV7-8 ASSLESRGWEF
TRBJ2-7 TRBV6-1 ASSGTSGRARFYEQY